The entry below describes one T cell receptor (beta chain). There are a few counts of this clone. The specificity of this receptor is unknown. Base qualities were left out, and no much larger clone turns up one base away. The trial excluded patients who had a history of autoimmune disease or were on systemic immunosuppression. Peripheral blood for TCR sequencing was collected from all dose cohorts at baseline, on cycle 4 day 1, and on cycle 7 day 1. The samples were taken from a phase I, first-in-human, multicenter, open-label dose-escalation trial of ivuxolimab. The trial enrolled adults with locally advanced or metastatic head and neck squamous cell, hepatocellular, melanoma or renal cell carcinoma. Before TCR sequencing, CD4+ T cells and CD8+ T cells from peripheral blood were sorted into separate populations. For sequencing of the TCRbeta CDR3 region, genomic DNA was extracted from the sorted cells. TCRbeta CDR3 regions were sequenced using the immunoSEQ Assay. This is the immuneACCESS table as TCRdb keeps it, with only in-frame sequences that have V and J called. A part of the clones is gone; compared with another copy, unresolved V genes explain less than half, and the rest is unexplained. Counted in this sample were approximately 33,000 clones; 85% to 95% of them appeared once. Around 27% of the sample rests with the top ten.

The data were taken from a study of OX40 agonist ivuxolimab in advanced cancers. The study in broad terms: The costimulatory receptor OX40 (CD134) was targeted by ivuxolimab, a fully human IgG2 agonistic monoclonal antibody. Of the roughly 52 dose-escalation patients, hepatocellular carcinoma was present in about 20, melanoma in approximately 15, renal cell carcinoma in 9 and head and neck cancer in 9. The paper reports the monotherapy dose-escalation portion (N = 52 patients) of the phase I ivuxolimab trial. Prior anti-PD-1, anti-PD-L1 or anti-CTLA-4 therapy was permitted, and 40% to 50% of dose-escalation patients had received checkpoint inhibitors. Partial responses occurred in three dose-escalation patients, of whom one had hepatocellular carcinoma and two had cutaneous melanoma. Intravenous ivuxolimab was administered to patients every 2 weeks at six dose levels: 0.01, 0.1, 0.3, 1.5, 3 and 10 mg/kg. In the dose-escalation cohort, 82.7% of patients were male, and the mean age was approximately 60 years, with a range of roughly 23 to 85. The purpose of peripheral TCRbeta sequencing was to test whether ivuxolimab changed TCR sequence diversity and led to clonal T-cell expansion. Findings and caveats that apply to the study as a whole: Which antigens the clonally expanded peripheral T cells were specific for was not determined. Low levels of normalized T-cell clonal expansion were also seen in some patients who did not respond. At doses of 0.1 to 3.0 mg/kg, clonal expansion of both CD4+ and CD8+ T cells in blood was seen between baseline and week 6. In partial responders in the 0.1-3.0 mg/kg groups, normalized peripheral clonal expansion was found to be among the lowest, especially among CD8+ T cells. After ivuxolimab, more expanded clones were found on average in CD8+ T cells than in CD4+ T cells.

CDR1 and CDR2, looked up from the germline V gene, are ENHRY and SYGVKD. There are 16 amino acids in the CDR3, from cysteine to phenylalanine inclusive. The read is trimmed to its CDR3 DNA, 48 bases read in frame from base 1. For this chain, trimming is 0 bases at the V end and 6 bases at the J end, and the number of junction bases without a gene match is 5. The sample was CD4+ or CD8+ T cells sorted from blood, taken in a trial of the OX40 agonist ivuxolimab. Here the chain combines TRBV10-3 and TRBJ2-2, with TRBD1 matching 9 junction bases. The clonotype comes from an adult with an advanced solid tumor such as melanoma, head and neck, liver or kidney cancer. The bases are TGTGCCATCAGTGAGTCCGGACAGGGGTTGTCCGGGGAGCTGTTTTTT. This translates into CAISESGQGLSGELFF.